The 25 T cell receptor beta chains given below trace back to one sample, sequenced in a study of early T cells in non-severe SARS-CoV-2 infection. TCRdb re-derived calls from the 5' RACE reads in MiXCR, one entry per CDR3 protein. The table lists about 28,000 distinct CDR3 sequences, about 5% of them singletons. The sample was whole blood, taken at baseline. These receptors originate from an adult who was a healthcare worker with PCR-confirmed SARS-CoV-2 infection or an uninfected control (not recorded which).

Ten or more counts support this clonotype. The J gene is TRBJ1-2, the V gene TRBV10-3; D may be TRBD1 (5 bases). The CDR3 runs to 14 residues. CDR1 ENHRY and CDR2 SYGVKD come from the germline V gene. V lost 3 bases and J 1 base, leaving 9 bases between the germline ends. DNA of the CDR3: TGTGCCATCAGTGACAGGGTTCTTAACTATGGCTACACCTTC. Encoded protein: CAISDRVLNYGYTF.

This clonotype occurred many times. The rearrangement uses TRBV10-3 and TRBJ2-5; 7 bases map to TRBD1. V shed 8 bases, J shed 5 bases, and the junction held 14 bases outside the gene matches. Germline values: CDR1 ENHRY, CDR2 SYGVKD. The CDR3 spans 15 residues. In nucleotides, the CDR3 is TGTGCCATCGGTCCGACAGGGACCCTGGGGGAGACCCAGTACTTC. As protein: CAIGPTGTLGETQYF.

In this sample, this clonotype turned up many times. The CDR3: CASSLGTFYEQYF. CDR3 nucleotides: TGTGCCAGCAGTTTAGGGACTTTCTACGAGCAGTACTTC. The V gene is TRBV28, the J gene TRBJ2-7; D is perhaps TRBD2 (6 bases). The CDR3 is made up of 13 amino acids. The germline CDR1 and CDR2 sequences are MDHEN and SYDVKM. V shed 2 bases and J shed 3 bases, with 8 bases lying between them.

This clonotype was recorded at least ten times. This chain connects TRBV20-1 to TRBJ2-5; D is undetermined. Germline CDR1 DFQATT, CDR2 SNEGSKA (reference sequence). Trimming left V 0 bases short and J 5 bases short, with 13 bases between. This CDR3 comprises 14 residues. The CDR3 region has the DNA TGCAGTGCTAGAGAGGGCCACGGCGAGGAGACCCAGTACTTC. This sequence encodes CSAREGHGEETQYF.

The sample holds many counts of this clonotype. The chain is built from TRBV9 and TRBJ2-3; the match to TRBD2 covers 8 bases. J gave up 6 bases and V 0 bases, and 6 bases lay outside the gene matches. The V gene's germline CDR1 is SGDLS and CDR2 YYNGEE. This CDR3 spans 15 amino acids. The CDR3 reads CASSVDGRVGDTQYF. The DNA for the CDR3 is TGTGCCAGCAGCGTAGACGGGAGGGTAGGGGATACGCAGTATTTT.

This clonotype turned up a few times. The V call is TRBV10-3, the J call TRBJ2-3; 8 positions agree with TRBD1. The CDR3 length is 13 residues. Germline V lookup: CDR1 ENHRY, CDR2 SYGVKD. J gave up 1 base and V 6 bases, and 0 bases lay outside the gene matches. In DNA form, the CDR3 reads TGTGCCATCAGGGGACAGGGCACAGATACGCAGTATTTT. Translated: CAIRGQGTDTQYF.

This clonotype was seen ten or more times. The V gene is TRBV29-1, the J gene TRBJ1-1; a possible D gene is TRBD1 (6 bases). The CDR3 is made up of 14 amino acids. V was pared by 6 bases and J by 0 bases, with 14 bases between. The germline CDR1 and CDR2 sequences are SQVTM and ANQGSEA. The chain's CDR3 is CSVDLTGLNTEAFF. The CDR3 DNA follows: TGCAGCGTGGATTTGACAGGTCTGAACACTGAAGCTTTCTTT.

The table lists this clonotype with many counts. The chain couples TRBV11-3 to TRBJ2-2, with D maybe TRBD1 (5 bases). CDR3 length: 13 amino acids. Germline V gene sequence: CDR1 SGHNT, CDR2 YENEEA. V was cut by 1 base and J by 8 bases, with 8 bases left in between. The CDR3 DNA reads as TGTGCCAGCAGCTTAGGCGCAGGGGGGGAGCTGTTTTTT. It is translated as CASSLGAGGELFF.

The table lists this clonotype with many counts. The chain uses TRBV20-1 and TRBJ2-3; 14 positions agree with TRBD2. The trim removed 6 bases at V and 2 bases at J, leaving 4 bases unmatched. This CDR3 has 15 residues. Germline V gene sequence: CDR1 DFQATT, CDR2 SNEGSKA (reference sequence). Written as DNA, the CDR3 is TGCAGTGCAGGACTAGCGGGAGGAAACACAGATACGCAGTATTTT. Its protein is CSAGLAGGNTDTQYF.

This clonotype was observed many times. This chain links TRBV12-3 or TRBV12-4 with TRBJ2-3, with D perhaps matching TRBD1 (5 bases). The CDR3 consists of 14 residues. V was trimmed by 5 bases and J by 3 bases, leaving 12 bases between them. The CDR3 DNA follows: TGTGCCAGCAGTCAGGGCCTTGGGACAGATACGCAGTATTTT. Translated: CASSQGLGTDTQYF.

This clonotype was found many times. The chain joins TRBV23-1 to TRBJ2-3; D gene unclear. TRBV23-1 is reported as an ORF; its role is uncertain. This CDR3 spans 12 amino acids. V was cut by 9 bases and J by 1 base, with 8 bases left in between. CDR3 bases: TGCGCCAGAAACCGTCGCACAGATACGCAGTATTTT. Its translation: CARNRRTDTQYF.

This clonotype was seen many times. The J gene is TRBJ2-6, the V gene TRBV20-1, with D possibly matching TRBD2 (6 bases). The CDR3 has 16 amino acids. V gave up 0 bases and J gave up 9 bases, with 18 bases separating them. Germline V lookup: CDR1 DFQATT, CDR2 SNEGSKA (reference sequence). The DNA for the CDR3 is TGCAGTGCTAGAGATTTAGGCGGGGCCAAATTCAACGTCCTGACTTTC. Translating it yields CSARDLGGAKFNVLTF.

This clonotype was seen at least ten times. The chain employs TRBV29-1 and TRBJ2-7; 8 nucleotides align to TRBD2. The CDR3 sequence is 15 residues long. V dropped 1 base and J dropped 2; count of bases not matched to a gene: 7. Germline loops: CDR1 SQVTM, CDR2 ANQGSEA. As DNA, the CDR3 is TGCAGCGTTGAAGGGGGACGGCGGGAGGCCTACGAGCAGTACTTC. Amino acids: CSVEGGRREAYEQYF.

This clonotype was counted many times. The rearrangement links TRBV13 to TRBJ2-1; D possibly corresponds to TRBD2 (5 bases). The CDR3 contains 13 residues. Germline V gene sequence: CDR1 PRHDT, CDR2 FYEKMQ (reference sequence). Trimming took 8 bases from V and 6 from J, leaving 14 bases between them. For the CDR3, the DNA is TGTGCCAGCCCGAGGGAGTCGGCCAATGAGCAGTTCTTC. It yields the protein CASPRESANEQFF. Complete variable domain (other parts from reference TRBV13 and TRBJ2-1): AAGVIQSPRHLIKEKRETATLKCYPIPRHDTVYWYQQGPGQDPQFLISFYEKMQSDKGSIPDRFSAQQFSDYHSELNMSSLELGDSALYFCASPRESANEQFFGPGTRLTVL.

This clonotype was seen repeatedly, ten times or more. This chain uses TRBV10-2 with TRBJ2-7; tentative D call: TRBD2 (6 bases). Germline CDR1 and CDR2: WSHSY and SAAADI. With 8 bases removed from V and 3 bases from J, the gap between germline ends came to 14 bases. CDR3 length: 13 amino acids. CDR3 coding DNA: TGCGCCAGCCTCCGCGCGGGGAACTACGAGCAGTACTTC. It yields the protein CASLRAGNYEQYF.

In its sample, this clonotype was seen many times. The chain employs TRBV20-1 and TRBJ1-5; TRBD1 aligns across 9 bases. The CDR3 extends over 14 amino acids. With 3 bases clipped from V and 2 bases from J, the junction kept 2 bases outside the gene matches. In germline, CDR1 is DFQATT, CDR2 SNEGSKA (reference sequence). CDR3 in amino acids: CSASRQGGNQPQHF. The CDR3 DNA reads as TGCAGTGCTAGTCGACAGGGGGGCAATCAGCCCCAGCATTTT.

This clonotype has just a few counts. CDR3 loop: CASSPVKRGTDTQYF. The CDR3 bases are TGTGCCAGCTCACCAGTCAAGCGGGGCACAGATACGCAGTATTTT. V gene TRBV18 combines with J gene TRBJ2-3, with a possible D match to TRBD2 (6 bases). The V and J ends lost 2 bases and 1 base respectively, with 10 bases between them. This CDR3 region has 15 residues. Germline V gene data show CDR1 as KGHSH and CDR2 as LQKENI.

Ten or more counts support this clonotype. The chain combines TRBV10-1 with TRBJ2-7, with D unresolved. CDR3 length: 12 residues. Germline V gene lookup returns CDR1 WNHNN and CDR2 SYGVQD (reference sequence). Trimming removed 0 bases at V and 4 bases at J, with 4 bases between. The CDR3 here is CASSESSYEQYF. The CDR3 region has the DNA TGCGCCAGCAGTGAGTCTAGTTACGAGCAGTACTTC.

This clonotype was detected ten times or more. V and J are TRBV7-3 and TRBJ2-7; TRBD1 or TRBD2 may be the D gene (5 bases each). CDR3 length equals 15 residues. CDR1 and CDR2 from the germline V gene are SGHTA and FQGTGA. Trimming shortened V by 2 bases and J by 3 bases, and 14 bases separated the two germline ends. The CDR3 loop reads CASSLGPGRGYEQYF. The CDR3 coding sequence is TGTGCCAGCAGCTTAGGACCGGGGCGAGGCTACGAGCAGTACTTC.

On this clonotype itself: One end of the junction is discordant with germline, which a read error may explain. This chain joins TRBV7-9 and TRBJ2-5; TRBD2 matches 12 bases. This CDR3 has 12 residues. The germline gives CDR1 SEHNR, CDR2 FQNEAQ (reference sequence). CDR3 region: CASSLAGGAQYF. Here the CDR3 DNA reads TGTGCCAGCAGCCTAGCGGGAGGGGCCCAGTACTTC.

This clonotype occurred many times. This chain uses TRBV12-3 or TRBV12-4 with TRBJ1-6; 8 bases are a match to TRBD1. The CDR3 is 14 residues long. After removal of 1 base from V and 8 bases from J, the junction contained 1 base not matched to a gene. The CDR3 nucleotides are TGTGCCAGCAGTTTAGGGGACAGGTATTCACCCCTCCACTTT. Protein product: CASSLGDRYSPLHF.

This clonotype was detected many times. The gene calls are TRBV27 and TRBJ2-7, with 13 bases lining up with TRBD2. Germline V gene sequence: CDR1 MNHEY, CDR2 SMNVEV (reference sequence). CDR3 length equals 16 residues. V gave up 6 bases and J gave up 7 bases; unmatched junction bases: 12. The CDR3 DNA reads as TGTGCCAGCAGGACAATCACTAGCGGGGGGGCTGGGGAGCAGTACTTC. This translates into CASRTITSGGAGEQYF.

This clonotype was counted ten times or more. V is TRBV5-1 and J is TRBJ2-1, with D uncertain. Germline CDR1 and CDR2: SGHRS and YFSETQ. This CDR3 spans 11 amino acids. V lost 2 bases, J lost 7 bases, and 4 bases lay in between. CDR3: CASSLGNEQFF. The DNA for the CDR3 is TGCGCCAGCAGCTTAGGGAATGAGCAGTTCTTC. Looking up the rest from reference TRBV5-1 and TRBJ2-1 gives the full variable domain: KAGVTQTPRYLIKTRGQQVTLSCSPISGHRSVSWYQQTPGQGLQFLFEYFSETQRNKGNFPGRFSGRQFSNSRSEMNVSTLELGDSALYLCASSLGNEQFFGPGTRLTVL.

This clonotype was detected ten times or more. The rearrangement joins TRBV20-1 to TRBJ2-5; the match to TRBD2 covers 10 bases. Germline V CDR1 and CDR2: DFQATT, SNEGSKA (reference sequence). The CDR3 spans 14 residues. The trim removed 5 bases at V and 6 bases at J, leaving 9 bases unmatched. CDR3 in DNA: TGCAGTGCTGGAGCGGGAGGGACGGGAAAGACCCAGTACTTC. It translates to CSAGAGGTGKTQYF.

This clonotype is medium-sized (0.01 to 0.1%) in the sample. The chain combines TRBV7-8 with TRBJ2-7; D tentatively reads TRBD1 or TRBD2 (6 bases each). Deletions cut 5 bases from V and 4 bases from J, with 18 bases between. The CDR3 runs to 15 residues. Germline loops: CDR1 SGHVS, CDR2 FQNEAQ. The CDR3 loop is CASSHARGDKYEQYF. The CDR3 DNA is TGTGCCAGCAGCCATGCTAGGGGGGATAAGTACGAGCAGTACTTC.